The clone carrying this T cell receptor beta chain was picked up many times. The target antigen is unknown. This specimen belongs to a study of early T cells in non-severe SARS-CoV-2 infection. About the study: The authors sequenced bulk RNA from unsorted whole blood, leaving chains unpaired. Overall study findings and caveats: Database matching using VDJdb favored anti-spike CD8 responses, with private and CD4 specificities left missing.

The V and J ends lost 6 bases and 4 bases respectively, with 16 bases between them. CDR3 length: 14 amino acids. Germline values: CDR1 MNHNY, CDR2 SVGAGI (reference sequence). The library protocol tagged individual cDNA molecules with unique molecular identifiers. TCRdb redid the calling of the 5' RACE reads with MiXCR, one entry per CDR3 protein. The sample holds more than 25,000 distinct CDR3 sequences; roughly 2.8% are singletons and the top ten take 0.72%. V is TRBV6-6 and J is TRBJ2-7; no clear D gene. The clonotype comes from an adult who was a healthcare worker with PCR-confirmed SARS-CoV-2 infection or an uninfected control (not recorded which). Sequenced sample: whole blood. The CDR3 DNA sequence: TGTGCCAGCAGGCCCGGCAGTGGTGTGTACGAGCAGTACGTC. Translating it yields CASRPGSGVYEQYV.